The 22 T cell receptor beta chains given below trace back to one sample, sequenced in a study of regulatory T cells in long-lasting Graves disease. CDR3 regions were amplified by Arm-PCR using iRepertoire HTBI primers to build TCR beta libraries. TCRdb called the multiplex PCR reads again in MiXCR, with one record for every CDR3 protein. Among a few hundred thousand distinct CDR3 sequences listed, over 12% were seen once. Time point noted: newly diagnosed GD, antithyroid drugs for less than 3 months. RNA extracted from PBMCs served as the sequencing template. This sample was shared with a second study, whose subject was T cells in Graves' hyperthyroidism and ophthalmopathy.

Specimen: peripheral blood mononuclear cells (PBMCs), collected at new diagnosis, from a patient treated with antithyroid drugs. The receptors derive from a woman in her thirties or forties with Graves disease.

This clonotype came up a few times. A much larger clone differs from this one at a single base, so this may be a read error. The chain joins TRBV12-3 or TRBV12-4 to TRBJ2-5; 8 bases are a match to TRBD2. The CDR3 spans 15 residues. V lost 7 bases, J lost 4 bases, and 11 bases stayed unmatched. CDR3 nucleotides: TGTGCCAGCACCGGGGGGGGGGGCGTTGGAGAGACCCAGTACTTC. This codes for CASTGGGGVGETQYF.

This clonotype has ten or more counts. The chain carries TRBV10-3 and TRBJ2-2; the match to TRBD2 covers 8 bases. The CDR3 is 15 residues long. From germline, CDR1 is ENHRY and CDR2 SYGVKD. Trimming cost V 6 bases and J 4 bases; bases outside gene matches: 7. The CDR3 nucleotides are TGTGCCATCAGCGGGAGCGGGAGCGTCACCGGGGAGCTGTTTTTT. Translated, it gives CAISGSGSVTGELFF.

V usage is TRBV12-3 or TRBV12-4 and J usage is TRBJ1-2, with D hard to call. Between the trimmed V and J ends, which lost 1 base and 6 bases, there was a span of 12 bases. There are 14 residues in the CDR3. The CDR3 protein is CASSLEGRSHGYTF. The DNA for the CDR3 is TGTGCCAGCAGTTTAGAAGGCAGGAGCCATGGCTACACCTTC.

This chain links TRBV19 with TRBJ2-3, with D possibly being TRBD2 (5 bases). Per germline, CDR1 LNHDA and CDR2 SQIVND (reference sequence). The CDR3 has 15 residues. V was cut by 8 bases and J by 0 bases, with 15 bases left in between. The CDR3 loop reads CASSPMDFSTDTQYF. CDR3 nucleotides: TGTGCCAGTTCGCCGATGGACTTTAGCACAGATACGCAGTATTTT. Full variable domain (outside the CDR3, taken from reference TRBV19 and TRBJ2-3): DGGITQSPKYLFRKEGQNVTLSCEQNLNHDAMYWYRQDPGQGLRLIYYSQIVNDFQKGDIAEGYSVSREKKESFPLTVTSAQKNPTAFYLCASSPMDFSTDTQYFGPGTRLTVL.

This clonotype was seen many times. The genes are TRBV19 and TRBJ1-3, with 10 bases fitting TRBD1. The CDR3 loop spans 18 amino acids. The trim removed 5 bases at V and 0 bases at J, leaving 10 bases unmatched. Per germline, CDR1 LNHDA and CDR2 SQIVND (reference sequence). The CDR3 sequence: CASSPWTGGYNSGNTIYF. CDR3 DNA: TGTGCCAGTAGTCCTTGGACAGGGGGATACAACTCTGGAAACACCATATATTTT.

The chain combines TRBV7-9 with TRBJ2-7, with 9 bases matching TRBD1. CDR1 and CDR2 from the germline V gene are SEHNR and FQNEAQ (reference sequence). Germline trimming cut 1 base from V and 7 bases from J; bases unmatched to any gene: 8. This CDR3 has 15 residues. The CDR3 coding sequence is TGTGCCAGCAGCTTAGGGGGACAGGGTGTAGAGGAGCAGTACTTC. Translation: CASSLGGQGVEEQYF.

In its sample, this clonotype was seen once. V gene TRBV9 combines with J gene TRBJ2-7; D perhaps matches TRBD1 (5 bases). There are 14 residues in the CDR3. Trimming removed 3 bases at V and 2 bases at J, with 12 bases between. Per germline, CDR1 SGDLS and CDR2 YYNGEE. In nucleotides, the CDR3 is TGTGCCAGCAGCGCAGCAGGGTCCCCCTACGAGCAGTACTTC. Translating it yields CASSAAGSPYEQYF. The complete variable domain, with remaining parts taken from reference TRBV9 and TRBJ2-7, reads DSGVTQTPKHLITATGQRVTLRCSPRSGDLSVYWYQQSLDQGLQFLIQYYNGEERAKGNILERFSAQQFPDLHSELNLSSLELGDSALYFCASSAAGSPYEQYFGPGTRLTVT.

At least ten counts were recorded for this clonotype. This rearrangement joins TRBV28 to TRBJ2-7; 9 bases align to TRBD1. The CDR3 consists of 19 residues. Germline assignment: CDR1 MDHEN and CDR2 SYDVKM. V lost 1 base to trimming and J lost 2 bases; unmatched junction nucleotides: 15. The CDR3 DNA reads TGTGCCAGCAGTTTATTTGGACAGGGGACCACGACCATCCCCTACGAGCAGTACTTC. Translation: CASSLFGQGTTTIPYEQYF. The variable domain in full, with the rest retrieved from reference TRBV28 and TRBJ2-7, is DVKVTQSSRYLVKRTGEKVFLECVQDMDHENMFWYRQDPGLGLRLIYFSYDVKMKEKGDIPEGYSVSREKKERFSLILESASTNQTSMYLCASSLFGQGTTTIPYEQYFGPGTRLTVT.

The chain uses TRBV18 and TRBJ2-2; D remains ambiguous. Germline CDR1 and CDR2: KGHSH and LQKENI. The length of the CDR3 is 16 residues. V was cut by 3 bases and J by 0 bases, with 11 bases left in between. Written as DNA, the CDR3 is TGTGCCAGCTCACCGGCAGCAGACGCGAACACCGGGGAGCTGTTTTTT. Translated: CASSPAADANTGELFF. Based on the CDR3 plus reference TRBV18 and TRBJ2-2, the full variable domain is NAGVMQNPRHLVRRRGQEARLRCSPMKGHSHVYWYRQLPEEGLKFMVYLQKENIIDESGMPKERFSAEFPKEGPSILRIQQVVRGDSAAYFCASSPAADANTGELFFGEGSRLTVL.

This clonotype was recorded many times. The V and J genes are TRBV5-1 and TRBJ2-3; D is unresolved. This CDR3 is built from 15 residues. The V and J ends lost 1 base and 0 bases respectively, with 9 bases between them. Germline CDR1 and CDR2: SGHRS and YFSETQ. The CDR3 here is CASSLMFDSTDTQYF. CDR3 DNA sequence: TGCGCCAGCAGCTTGATGTTTGATAGCACAGATACGCAGTATTTT.

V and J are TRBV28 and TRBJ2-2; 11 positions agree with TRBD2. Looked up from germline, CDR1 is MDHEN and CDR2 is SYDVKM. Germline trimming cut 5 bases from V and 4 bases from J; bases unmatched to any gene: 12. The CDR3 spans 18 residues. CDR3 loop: CASSDWDYTSGSTGELFF. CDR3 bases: TGTGCCAGCAGTGATTGGGATTACACTAGCGGGAGCACCGGGGAGCTGTTTTTT.

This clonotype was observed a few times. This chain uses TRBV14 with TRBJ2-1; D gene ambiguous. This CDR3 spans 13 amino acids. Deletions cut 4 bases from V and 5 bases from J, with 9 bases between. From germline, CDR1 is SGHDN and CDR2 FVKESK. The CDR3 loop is CASSRTVHNEQFF. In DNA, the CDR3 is TGTGCCAGCAGCCGGACGGTCCACAATGAGCAGTTCTTC.

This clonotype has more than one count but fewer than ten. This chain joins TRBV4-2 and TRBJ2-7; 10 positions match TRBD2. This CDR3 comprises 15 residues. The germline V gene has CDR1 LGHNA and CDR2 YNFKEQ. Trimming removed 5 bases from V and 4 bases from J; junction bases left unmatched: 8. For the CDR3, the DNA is TGTGCCAGCAGCGTATACCTAGCGGGAGTTTACGAGCAGTACTTC. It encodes CASSVYLAGVYEQYF.

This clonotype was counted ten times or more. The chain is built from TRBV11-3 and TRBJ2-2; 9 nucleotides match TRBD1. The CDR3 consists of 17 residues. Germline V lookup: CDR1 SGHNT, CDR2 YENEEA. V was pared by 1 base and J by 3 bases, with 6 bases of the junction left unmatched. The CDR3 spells CASSLVIGTGYTGELFF. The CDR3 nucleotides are TGTGCCAGCAGCTTAGTCATCGGGACAGGGTACACCGGGGAGCTGTTTTTT.

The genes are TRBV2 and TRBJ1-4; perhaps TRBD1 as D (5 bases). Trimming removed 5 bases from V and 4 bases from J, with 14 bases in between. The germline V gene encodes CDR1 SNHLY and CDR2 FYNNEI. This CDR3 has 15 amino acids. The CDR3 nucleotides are TGTGCCAGCAGTCCCGACAGAACTTATAATGAAAAACTGTTTTTT. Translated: CASSPDRTYNEKLFF.

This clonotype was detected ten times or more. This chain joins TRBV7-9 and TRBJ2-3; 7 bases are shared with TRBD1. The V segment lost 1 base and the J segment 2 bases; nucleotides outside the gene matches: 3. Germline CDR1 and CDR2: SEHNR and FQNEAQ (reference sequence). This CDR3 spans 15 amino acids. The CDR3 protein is CASSLVDRFTDTQYF. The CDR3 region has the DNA TGTGCCAGCAGCTTAGTGGACAGGTTCACAGATACGCAGTATTTT.

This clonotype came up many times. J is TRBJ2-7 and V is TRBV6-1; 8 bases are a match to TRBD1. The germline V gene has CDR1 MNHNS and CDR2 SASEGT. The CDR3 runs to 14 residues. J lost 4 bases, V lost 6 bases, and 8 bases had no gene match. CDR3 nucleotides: TGTGCCAGCAGCGCCGGACAGGGAGGATACGAGCAGTACTTC. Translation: CASSAGQGGYEQYF.

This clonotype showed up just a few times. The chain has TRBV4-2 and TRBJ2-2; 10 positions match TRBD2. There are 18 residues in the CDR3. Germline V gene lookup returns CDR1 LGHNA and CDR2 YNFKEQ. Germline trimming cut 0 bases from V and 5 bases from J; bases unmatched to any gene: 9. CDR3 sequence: CASSQETSGRAWTGELFF. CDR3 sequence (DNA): TGTGCCAGCAGCCAAGAAACGAGCGGGAGGGCCTGGACCGGGGAGCTGTTTTTT.

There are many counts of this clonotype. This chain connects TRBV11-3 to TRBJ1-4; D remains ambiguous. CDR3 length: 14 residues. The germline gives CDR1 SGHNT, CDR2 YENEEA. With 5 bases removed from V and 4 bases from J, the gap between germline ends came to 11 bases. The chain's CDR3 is CASSADVRNEKLFF. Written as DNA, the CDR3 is TGTGCCAGCAGCGCGGACGTCCGTAATGAAAAACTGTTTTTT. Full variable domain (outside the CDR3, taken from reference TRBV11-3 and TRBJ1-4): EAGVVQSPRYKIIEKKQPVAFWCNPISGHNTLYWYLQNLGQGPELLIRYENEEAVDDSQLPKDRFSAERLKGVDSTLKIQPAELGDSAVYLCASSADVRNEKLFFGSGTQLSVL.

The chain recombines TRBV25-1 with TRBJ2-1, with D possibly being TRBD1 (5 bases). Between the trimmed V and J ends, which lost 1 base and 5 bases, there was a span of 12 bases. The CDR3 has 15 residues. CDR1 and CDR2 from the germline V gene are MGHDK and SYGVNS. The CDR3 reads CASSEWGELNNEQFF. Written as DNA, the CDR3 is TGTGCCAGCAGTGAATGGGGCGAACTGAACAATGAGCAGTTCTTC.

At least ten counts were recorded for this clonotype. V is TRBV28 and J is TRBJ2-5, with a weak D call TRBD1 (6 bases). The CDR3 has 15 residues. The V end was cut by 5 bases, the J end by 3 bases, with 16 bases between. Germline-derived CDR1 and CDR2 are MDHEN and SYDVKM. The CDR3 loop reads CASSDSGVYKETQYF. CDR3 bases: TGTGCCAGCAGTGATTCAGGGGTCTACAAAGAGACCCAGTACTTC.

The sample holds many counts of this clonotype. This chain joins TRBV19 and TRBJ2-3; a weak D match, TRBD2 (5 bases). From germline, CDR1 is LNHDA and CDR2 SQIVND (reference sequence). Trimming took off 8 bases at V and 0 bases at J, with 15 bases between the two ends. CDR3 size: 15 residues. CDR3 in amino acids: CASSPTDFSTDTQYF. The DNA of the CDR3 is TGTGCCAGTTCGCCGACGGACTTTAGCACAGATACGCAGTATTTT.